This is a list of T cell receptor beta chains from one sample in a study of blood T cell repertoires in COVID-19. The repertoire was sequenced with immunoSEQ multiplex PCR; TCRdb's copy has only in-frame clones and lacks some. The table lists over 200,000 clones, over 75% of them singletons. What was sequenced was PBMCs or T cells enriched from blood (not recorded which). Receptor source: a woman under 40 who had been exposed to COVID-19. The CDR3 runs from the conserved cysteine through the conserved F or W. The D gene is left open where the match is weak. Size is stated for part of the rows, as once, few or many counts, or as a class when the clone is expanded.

CDR3aa: CASSLDAAGVFYEQYF
CDR3nt: TGTGCCAGCAGCTTGGACGCGGCGGGAGTTTTCTACGAGCAGTACTTC
d_gene: TRBD2
v_gene: TRBV5-4
j_gene: TRBJ2-7
abundance: .

CDR3aa: CATSDSGGVGYTF
CDR3nt: TGTGCCACCAGTGATTCCGGGGGAGTTGGCTACACCTTC
d_gene: .
v_gene: TRBV24-1
j_gene: TRBJ1-2
abundance: once

CDR3aa: CASSLAGGEQYF
CDR3nt: TGTGCCAGCAGCTTGGCCGGGGGGGAGCAGTACTTC
d_gene: TRBD2
v_gene: TRBV5-6
j_gene: TRBJ2-7
abundance: .

CDR3aa: CAWSTGTGNTIYF
CDR3nt: TGTGCCTGGTCCACAGGGACTGGAAACACCATATATTTT
d_gene: .
v_gene: TRBV30
j_gene: TRBJ1-3
abundance: few

CDR3aa: CASSGTGRKNTEAFF
CDR3nt: TGTGCCAGCAGCGGGACAGGGAGAAAGAACACTGAAGCTTTCTTT
d_gene: TRBD1
v_gene: TRBV5-8
j_gene: TRBJ1-1
abundance: .

CDR3aa: CASSQDLSGYYGYTF
CDR3nt: TGTGCCAGCAGCCAAGATTTGTCCGGGTACTATGGCTACACCTTC
d_gene: .
v_gene: TRBV3-1/TRBV3-2
j_gene: TRBJ1-2
abundance: .

CDR3aa: CASSQEGHADQPQHF
CDR3nt: TGCGCCAGCAGCCAAGAGGGACACGCAGATCAGCCCCAGCATTTT
d_gene: .
v_gene: TRBV4-1
j_gene: TRBJ1-5
abundance: .

CDR3aa: CASSPHREQYF
CDR3nt: TGTGCCAGCAGTCCGCACCGGGAGCAGTACTTC
d_gene: .
v_gene: TRBV28
j_gene: TRBJ2-7
abundance: .

CDR3aa: CASSWTGHEQYF
CDR3nt: TGCGCCAGCAGCTGGACAGGGCACGAGCAGTACTTC
d_gene: TRBD1
v_gene: TRBV5-1
j_gene: TRBJ2-7
abundance: .

CDR3aa: CASSLAGQGLGGYTF
CDR3nt: TGTGCCAGCAGCTTGGCGGGACAGGGTCTCGGTGGCTACACCTTC
d_gene: TRBD1
v_gene: TRBV5-6
j_gene: TRBJ1-2
abundance: .

CDR3aa: CASRRGLADYEQYF
CDR3nt: TGCGCCAGCAGGCGGGGACTAGCGGACTACGAGCAGTACTTC
d_gene: TRBD2
v_gene: TRBV5-1
j_gene: TRBJ2-7
abundance: once

CDR3aa: CASTLGGSMNTEAFF
CDR3nt: TGTGCCAGCACCCTAGGGGGCTCCATGAACACTGAAGCTTTCTTT
d_gene: TRBD1
v_gene: TRBV6-5
j_gene: TRBJ1-1
abundance: .

CDR3aa: CASSLDSIYGYTF
CDR3nt: TGTGCCAGCAGTTTAGACTCTATTTACGGCTACACCTTC
d_gene: .
v_gene: TRBV28
j_gene: TRBJ1-2
abundance: .

CDR3aa: CASSFCASGVAKNIQYF
CDR3nt: TGTGCCAGCAGCTTCTGTGCTAGCGGAGTAGCCAAAAACATTCAGTACTTC
d_gene: TRBD2
v_gene: TRBV11-3
j_gene: TRBJ2-4
abundance: .